The clone carrying this TCR beta chain was seen only once. The data originate from a study of blood T cell repertoires in COVID-19. Study-level background: Whether acute or convalescent, the COVID-19 samples came from the United States, Italy and Spain. PBMCs, B-cell-depleted T cells, or T cells provided the cDNA or gDNA that made up the material.

The CDR3 is made up of 11 amino acids. The germline V gene has CDR1 DFQATT and CDR2 SNEGSKA (reference sequence). Trimming took off 6 bases at V and 1 base at J, with 6 bases between the two ends. In the authors' workflow: Amplified reference gene primers provided the basis for estimating nucleated cell counts. Produced via immunoSEQ multiplex PCR; TCRdb's table is partial and in-frame only. Clonal size and the V and J genes are those of that table, whereas D and trimming came from the DNA. The table includes around 110,000 clones, about nine tenths detected once. The sample comprised peripheral blood. The source of this sequence is a human donor with active COVID-19. The donor label of this sample is uncertain. The V call is TRBV20-1, the J call TRBJ1-2; no clear D gene. The CDR3 DNA is TGCAGTGCCCTTAATAACTATGGCTACACCTTC. Its protein is CSALNNYGYTF.